These 18 T cell receptor beta chains were sequenced from one sample in a study of blood T cell repertoires in COVID-19. This table comes from immunoSEQ multiplex PCR, and its TCRdb copy is limited to in-frame clones, with some not included. The repertoire holds roughly 200,000 clones, with over 80% as singletons. Sequencing input: peripheral blood. Source of these receptors: a woman between 35 and 50 years old with COVID-19, enrolled during active disease.

The CDR3 nucleotides read TGTGCCAGCAGTCTAAGTGAGCAGTTCTTC. Protein sequence: CASSLSEQFF. V gene TRBV28 combines with J gene TRBJ2-1; unclear D gene. The V gene lost 5 bases and the J gene lost 9 bases, with 5 bases spanning the gap. The CDR3 loop spans 10 amino acids. Germline assignment: CDR1 MDHEN and CDR2 SYDVKM.

The V call is TRBV5-4, the J call TRBJ1-1; the match to TRBD1 covers 9 bases. Trimming took 4 bases from V and 7 from J; bases not matched to a gene: 5. The CDR3 extends over 13 amino acids. In germline, CDR1 is SGHNT, CDR2 YYREEE (reference sequence). The CDR3 DNA reads TGTGCCAGCAGCGGCGGGACAGGGCTTGAAGCTTTCTTT. It yields the protein CASSGGTGLEAFF.

The CDR3 bases are TGTGCCAGCAGCGCCGGAGATCCCGCTTTTAATGAAAAACTGTTTTTT. The encoded protein is CASSAGDPAFNEKLFF. The gene calls are TRBV5-4 and TRBJ1-4; D unresolved. Per the germline V gene, CDR1 is SGHNT and CDR2 is YYREEE (reference sequence). V lost 4 bases and J 4 bases, leaving 17 bases between the germline ends. The CDR3 extends over 16 amino acids.

The CDR3: CATSEVTGSYNEQFF. CDR3 sequence (DNA): TGTGCCACCAGTGAGGTGACAGGGTCCTACAATGAGCAGTTCTTC. The chain uses TRBV24-1 and TRBJ2-1; 7 bases fit TRBD1. Germline CDR1 and CDR2: KGHDR and SFDVKD. This CDR3 is built from 15 residues. V shed 4 bases and J 1 base; nucleotides not matched to a gene: 3.

This sequence joins TRBV7-9 and TRBJ1-6, with TRBD1 identical over 10 bases. Trimming took 5 bases from V and 10 from J; bases not matched to a gene: 17. The V gene's germline CDR1 is SEHNR and CDR2 FQNEAQ (reference sequence). This CDR3 spans 18 amino acids. The CDR3 bases are TGTGCCAGCAGCCCTCCGGGACAGGGGAATAAGGATTACTCACCCCTCCACTTT. Encoded protein: CASSPPGQGNKDYSPLHF.

This clone occurred a few times. The chain uses TRBV28 and TRBJ1-4, with D uncertain. The CDR3 consists of 15 residues. The V gene lost 5 bases and the J gene lost 0 bases, with 10 bases spanning the gap. Germline loops: CDR1 MDHEN, CDR2 SYDVKM. The CDR3 coding sequence is TGTGCCAGCAGTGCTGAAGGAGCAACTAATGAAAAACTGTTTTTT. Translating it yields CASSAEGATNEKLFF.

CDR3 residues: CSVRLTLTGDAEAFF. CDR3 sequence (DNA): TGCAGCGTTAGACTTACCCTGACAGGGGACGCTGAAGCTTTCTTT. The V call is TRBV29-1, the J call TRBJ1-1, with 8 bases matching TRBD1. V was pared by 5 bases and J by 6 bases, with 14 bases of the junction left unmatched. Germline V gene data show CDR1 as SQVTM and CDR2 as ANQGSEA. The CDR3 is 15 amino acids.

This sequence joins TRBV5-1 and TRBJ2-1; 11 bases fit TRBD1. The germline CDR1 and CDR2 sequences are SGHRS and YFSETQ. CDR3 length: 15 amino acids. V was clipped by 3 bases and J by 6 bases; unmatched bases: 5. CDR3 sequence reads: CASSSGQGVGNEQFF. The CDR3 DNA reads TGCGCCAGCAGCTCGGGACAGGGGGTCGGCAATGAGCAGTTCTTC.

The chain is built from TRBV19 and TRBJ2-1; TRBD2 matches at 10 bases. The CDR3 extends over 16 amino acids. Looked up from germline, CDR1 is LNHDA and CDR2 is SQIVND (reference sequence). V lost 5 bases, J lost 4 bases, and 8 bases stayed unmatched. As DNA, the CDR3 is TGTGCCAGTAGTGACCTAGCGGGAGTTCGGTACAATGAGCAGTTCTTC. Protein product: CASSDLAGVRYNEQFF.

This clone was seen only once. V usage is TRBV21-1 and J usage is TRBJ1-2; no DNA check was done on the table's D call, TRBD1. TRBV21-1 is marked as a pseudogene. This CDR3 is 17 amino acids long. The CDR3 nucleotides are TGTGCCAGCAGCTCACACGTTTTGGACAGGGCTTACTATGGCTACACCTTC. It yields the protein CASSSHVLDRAYYGYTF.

J is TRBJ2-5 and V is TRBV4-2; maybe TRBD2 (5 bases). This CDR3 has 15 amino acids. Germline V gene data show CDR1 as LGHNA and CDR2 as YNFKEQ. Trimming pared 2 bases from V and 9 bases from J, leaving 19 bases between. CDR3 protein: CASSQSSGLAEAQYF. The CDR3, as DNA: TGTGCCAGCAGCCAAAGTAGTGGCCTAGCTGAAGCCCAGTACTTC.

CDR3 amino acids: CASSTRGGGYGYTF. CDR3 bases: TGCGCCAGCAGCACCCGAGGGGGGGGCTATGGCTACACCTTC. J is TRBJ1-2 and V is TRBV5-1; D might be TRBD1 (6 bases). The ends were cut back, 4 bases at V and 4 bases at J, with 14 bases in the middle. The CDR3 is made up of 14 amino acids. Germline V gene sequence: CDR1 SGHRS, CDR2 YFSETQ.

The CDR3 DNA sequence: TGTGCCAGCCAGGGACAGAAGGTTGAGCCCCAGCATTTT. Its translation is CASQGQKVEPQHF. This chain joins TRBV19 and TRBJ1-5; TRBD1 aligns across 7 bases. The CDR3 extends over 13 amino acids. The J segment lost 8 bases and the V segment lost 9 bases, leaving 10 bases of the junction unmatched. CDR1 is LNHDA, CDR2 SQIVND, per germline (reference sequence).

V and J are TRBV7-3 and TRBJ1-1; no clear D. Trimming left V 6 bases short and J 4 bases short, with 18 bases between. The length of the CDR3 is 15 residues. CDR1 and CDR2 (germline): SGHTA, FQGTGA. The DNA of the CDR3 is TGTGCCAGCAGACTAGACTCTACAGTTCCCACTGAAGCTTTCTTT. This translates into CASRLDSTVPTEAFF.

On this clone: The identical CDR3 is also encoded by other nucleotide sequences in the sample. The rearrangement uses TRBV28 and TRBJ2-7, with 8 bases fitting TRBD2. The CDR3 contains 12 residues. V trimming: 6 bases; J trimming: 5 bases; junction bases outside the gene matches: 3. CDR1 MDHEN and CDR2 SYDVKM come from the germline V gene. This CDR3 is CASSSGSHEQYF. CDR3 in DNA: TGTGCCAGCAGCAGCGGGAGTCACGAGCAGTACTTC.

The chain joins TRBV10-3 to TRBJ2-5; the D gene is possibly TRBD2 (6 bases). CDR1 ENHRY and CDR2 SYGVKD come from the germline V gene. V gave up 8 bases and J gave up 5 bases, with 15 bases separating them. The CDR3 is made up of 13 amino acids. The CDR3 DNA reads TGTGCCATCGGGGGGAGGCGTCGGGAGACCCAGTACTTC. Translated: CAIGGRRRETQYF.

V is TRBV4-1 and J is TRBJ1-1; 10 bases map to TRBD1. Trimming at V came to 1 base and at J to 10 bases, leaving 6 bases not matched to a gene. Germline CDR1 is MGHRA and CDR2 is YSYEKL. This CDR3 contains 14 residues. The CDR3 region is CASSQGQGARVAFF. CDR3 nucleotides: TGCGCCAGCAGCCAAGGACAGGGGGCGCGGGTAGCTTTCTTT.

Many counts were recorded for this clone. The J gene is TRBJ2-7, the V gene TRBV19, with 9 positions matching TRBD1. CDR1 and CDR2 (germline): LNHDA, SQIVND (reference sequence). CDR3 length: 15 residues. The V segment lost 0 bases and the J segment 6 bases; nucleotides outside the gene matches: 6. The CDR3 loop reads CASSIETGGWSEQYF. The CDR3 DNA reads TGTGCCAGTAGTATAGAAACAGGGGGCTGGAGCGAGCAGTACTTC.